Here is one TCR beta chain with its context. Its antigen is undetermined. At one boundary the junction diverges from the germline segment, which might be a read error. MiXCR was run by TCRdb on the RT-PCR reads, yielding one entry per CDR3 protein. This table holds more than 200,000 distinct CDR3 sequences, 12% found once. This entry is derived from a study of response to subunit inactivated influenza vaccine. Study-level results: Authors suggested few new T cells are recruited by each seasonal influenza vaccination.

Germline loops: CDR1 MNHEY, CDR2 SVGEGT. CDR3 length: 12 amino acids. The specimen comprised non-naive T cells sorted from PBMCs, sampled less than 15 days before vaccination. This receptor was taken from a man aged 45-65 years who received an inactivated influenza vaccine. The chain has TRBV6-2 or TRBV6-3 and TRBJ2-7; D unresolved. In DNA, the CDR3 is TGTGCCAGCAGATACTACTCCTATGAGCAGTACTTC. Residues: CASRYYSYEQYF.